This TCR beta chain was sequenced for a study of Ad26.COV2.S vaccination and SARS-CoV-2 variants. Study-level background: Ad26.COV2.S, an intramuscular injection, was given once or twice 56 days apart.

Trimming removed 6 bases at V and 5 bases at J, with 13 bases between. This CDR3 contains 13 residues. Germline V gives CDR1 MNHEY, CDR2 SVGAGI. Produced via immunoSEQ multiplex PCR; TCRdb's table is partial and in-frame only. The table lists a few hundred thousand clones, approximately 90% of them singletons. The treatment here: around 19 received Ad26.COV2.S at low or high dose, single or two shots; 5 received placebo; per-sample allocation not given. Sampling took place 63 days after the first vaccine or placebo injection. V gene TRBV6-5 combines with J gene TRBJ2-5; D not certain. The sequence was obtained from a person aged 18-60 years who received the Ad26.COV2.S COVID-19 vaccine or a placebo. The material was peripheral blood, obtained in a trial of Ad26.COV2.S vaccine versus placebo. The CDR3 protein is CASRGSKGETQYF. For the CDR3, the DNA is TGTGCCAGCAGAGGCTCCAAGGGCGAGACCCAGTACTTC.